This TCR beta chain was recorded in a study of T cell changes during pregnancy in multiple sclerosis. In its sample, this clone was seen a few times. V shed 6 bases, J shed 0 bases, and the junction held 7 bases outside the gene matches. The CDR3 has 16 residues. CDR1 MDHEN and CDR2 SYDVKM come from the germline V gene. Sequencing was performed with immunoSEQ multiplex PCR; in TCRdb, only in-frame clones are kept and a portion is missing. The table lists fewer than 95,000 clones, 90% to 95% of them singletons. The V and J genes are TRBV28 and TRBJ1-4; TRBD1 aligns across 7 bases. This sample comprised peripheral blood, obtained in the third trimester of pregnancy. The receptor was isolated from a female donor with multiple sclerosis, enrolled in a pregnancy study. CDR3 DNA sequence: TGTGCCAGCAGCTCGACAGGGTTCGCAACTAATGAAAAACTGTTTTTT. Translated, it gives CASSSTGFATNEKLFF. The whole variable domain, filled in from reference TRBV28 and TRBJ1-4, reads DVKVTQSSRYLVKRTGEKVFLECVQDMDHENMFWYRQDPGLGLRLIYFSYDVKMKEKGDIPEGYSVSREKKERFSLILESASTNQTSMYLCASSSTGFATNEKLFFGSGTQLSVL.